The 5 T cell receptor beta chains given below trace back to one sample, sequenced in a study of cytomegalovirus exposure and HLA in healthy donors. PCR was performed using 60 Vbeta and 13 Jbeta primers. The method was immunoSEQ multiplex PCR; TCRdb's version includes in-frame clones alone and lacks a portion of them. The table shows about 160,000 clones, with roughly 85% occurring only once. The specimen was PBMCs. The source of these receptors is a boy between 2 and 10 years old in good health and CMV-seronegative.

This chain uses TRBV2 with TRBJ1-5, with 9 bases identical to TRBD1. Germline CDR1 is SNHLY and CDR2 is FYNNEI. This CDR3 contains 14 residues. V shed 5 bases and J 6 bases; nucleotides not matched to a gene: 5. The CDR3 spells CASSPDRGSQPQHF. CDR3 coding DNA: TGTGCCAGCAGTCCGGACAGGGGAAGTCAGCCCCAGCATTTT.

This clone was observed a single time. This chain uses TRBV28 with TRBJ2-7; D gene unclear. Per germline, CDR1 MDHEN and CDR2 SYDVKM. Trimming took off 6 bases at V and 5 bases at J, with 17 bases between the two ends. This CDR3 has 14 residues. The CDR3 here is CASSPPHSVNEQYF. CDR3 DNA: TGTGCCAGCAGCCCCCCCCACAGTGTTAACGAGCAGTACTTC. Combining the CDR3 with reference TRBV28 and TRBJ2-7 gives the whole variable domain DVKVTQSSRYLVKRTGEKVFLECVQDMDHENMFWYRQDPGLGLRLIYFSYDVKMKEKGDIPEGYSVSREKKERFSLILESASTNQTSMYLCASSPPHSVNEQYFGPGTRLTVT.

V and J are TRBV5-1 and TRBJ2-1; 11 nucleotides line up with TRBD2. Germline V lookup: CDR1 SGHRS, CDR2 YFSETQ. V lost 7 bases and J lost 8; bases outside the gene matches: 17. The CDR3 is made up of 17 amino acids. The CDR3 loop reads CASCMLAGGPPLDEQFF. DNA for the CDR3: TGCGCCAGCTGTATGCTAGCGGGAGGACCTCCCTTAGATGAGCAGTTCTTC.

The rearrangement joins TRBV29-1 to TRBJ2-7; maybe TRBD1 (6 bases). The V and J ends lost 3 bases and 5 bases respectively, with 14 bases between them. The CDR3 spans 13 residues. The germline CDR1 and CDR2 sequences are SQVTM and ANQGSEA. CDR3 in amino acids: CSVDVAGAHEQYF. The CDR3 DNA follows: TGCAGCGTTGATGTGGCAGGGGCCCACGAGCAGTACTTC.

The chain combines TRBV5-1 with TRBJ2-2; 10 bases match TRBD1. The length of the CDR3 is 16 residues. Germline V gene sequence: CDR1 SGHRS, CDR2 YFSETQ. J was trimmed by 6 bases and V by 3 bases; bases with no gene match: 8. Here the CDR3 DNA reads TGCGCCAGCAGCTCGGGACAGGGGAACCCCCCCGGGGAGCTGTTTTTT. The encoded protein is CASSSGQGNPPGELFF. Full variable domain (missing parts from reference TRBV5-1 and TRBJ2-2): KAGVTQTPRYLIKTRGQQVTLSCSPISGHRSVSWYQQTPGQGLQFLFEYFSETQRNKGNFPGRFSGRQFSNSRSEMNVSTLELGDSALYLCASSSGQGNPPGELFFGEGSRLTVL.